This TCR beta chain derives from a study of CD8 T cells in ankylosing spondylitis. TCRdb re-called the 5' RACE reads through MiXCR, storing one row per CDR3 protein. This table holds roughly 250,000 distinct CDR3 sequences, 8.6% found once. Germline loops: CDR1 SGHRS, CDR2 YFSETQ. This CDR3 contains 14 residues. J lost 5 bases, V lost 4 bases, and 4 bases had no gene match. Worth noting for this clonotype: The antigen is unknown.

Study findings and constraints: Reactive arthritis synovial fluid and blood were previously reported to contain some motif variants. Relatively scarce in peripheral blood, disease-linked clones were CD8+. A motif of roughly 8 highly homologous TCR beta variants was seen as apparently characteristic of ankylosing spondylitis blood. Reportedly, matched ankylosing spondylitis synovial fluid was significantly enriched for disease-linked clones.

The chain is built from TRBV5-1 and TRBJ2-5, with 11 bases fitting TRBD2. This receptor was identified in a male donor with ankylosing spondylitis or in good health (not recorded which). The sequenced material came from blood, either unsorted or a sorted T cell fraction (not recorded which). DNA for the CDR3: TGCGCCAGCAGCGCGGGACTAGCGGCCGAGACCCAGTACTTC. Its protein is CASSAGLAAETQYF.